These 4 T cell receptor beta chains were all obtained from the same sample, sequenced in a study of T cell responses to AZD1222 COVID-19 vaccine. Profiling relied on immunoSEQ multiplex PCR, and the TCRdb table lists in-frame clones only, not all of them. The table lists about 120,000 clones, 80% to 90% of them singletons. Here the sequenced sample was peripheral blood, taken on day 0 of AZD1222 vaccination. The receptor source for this set is an adult in good health.

This chain joins TRBV27 and TRBJ1-2, with TRBD1 matching 7 bases. Germline lookup yields CDR1 MNHEY and CDR2 SMNVEV (reference sequence). J gave up 4 bases and V 5 bases, and 19 bases lay outside the gene matches. This CDR3 is 18 amino acids long. The CDR3, as DNA: TGTGCCAGCAGTCTCACTACACACGGACAGGCGACCAGCTATGGCTACACCTTC. This sequence encodes CASSLTTHGQATSYGYTF.

This chain connects TRBV21-1 to TRBJ2-7; the listed D gene, TRBD1, was not tested against the DNA. TRBV21-1 is classified as a pseudogene. The CDR3 extends over 17 amino acids. As DNA, the CDR3 is TGTGCCAGCAGCAATTCCCCCCCCATTGGGGCCCCCTACGAGCAGTACTTC. Its protein product is CASSNSPPIGAPYEQYF.

The genes are TRBV29-1 and TRBJ1-2; D remains unclear. V lost 6 bases and J 6 bases, leaving 5 bases between the germline ends. The CDR3 contains 9 residues. Per germline, CDR1 SQVTM and CDR2 ANQGSEA. CDR3 bases: TGCAGCGTCGGGGATGGCTACACCTTC. It yields the protein CSVGDGYTF.

V gene TRBV5-4 combines with J gene TRBJ2-3; 8 positions match TRBD2. Trimming cost V 6 bases and J 8 bases; bases outside gene matches: 11. The CDR3 length is 14 residues. From germline, CDR1 is SGHNT and CDR2 YYREEE (reference sequence). The CDR3 bases are TGTGCCAGCACCACTGGAGGGACTAGGTCTACGCAGTATTTT. Amino acids: CASTTGGTRSTQYF. The variable domain in full, with the rest retrieved from reference TRBV5-4 and TRBJ2-3, is ETGVTQSPTHLIKTRGQQVTLRCSSQSGHNTVSWYQQALGQGPQFIFQYYREEENGRGNFPPRFSGLQFPNYSSELNVNALELDDSALYLCASTTGGTRSTQYFGPGTRLTVL.